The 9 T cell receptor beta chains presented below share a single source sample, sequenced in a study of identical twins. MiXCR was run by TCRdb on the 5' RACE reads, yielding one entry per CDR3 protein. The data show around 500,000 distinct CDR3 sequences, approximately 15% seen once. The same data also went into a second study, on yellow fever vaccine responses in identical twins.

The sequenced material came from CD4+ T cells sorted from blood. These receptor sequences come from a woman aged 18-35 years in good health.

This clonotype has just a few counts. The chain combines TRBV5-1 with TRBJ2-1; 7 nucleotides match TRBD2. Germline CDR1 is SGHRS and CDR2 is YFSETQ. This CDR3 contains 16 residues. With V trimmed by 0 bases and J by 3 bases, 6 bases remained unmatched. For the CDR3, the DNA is TGCGCCAGCAGCTTGGCCCCCGGACTAGTCTACAATGAGCAGTTCTTC. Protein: CASSLAPGLVYNEQFF.

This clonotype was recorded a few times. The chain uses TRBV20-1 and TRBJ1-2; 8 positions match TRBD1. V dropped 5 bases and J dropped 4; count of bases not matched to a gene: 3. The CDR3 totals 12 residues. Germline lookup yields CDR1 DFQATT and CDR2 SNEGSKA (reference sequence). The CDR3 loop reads CSAFGQGYGYTF. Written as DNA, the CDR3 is TGCAGTGCTTTCGGACAGGGCTATGGCTACACCTTC.

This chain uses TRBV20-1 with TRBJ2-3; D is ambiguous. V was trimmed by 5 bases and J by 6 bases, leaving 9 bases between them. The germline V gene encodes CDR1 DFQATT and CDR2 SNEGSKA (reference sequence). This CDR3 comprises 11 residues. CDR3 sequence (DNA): TGCAGTGCTCCCAAGGCGGATACGCAGTATTTT. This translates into CSAPKADTQYF.

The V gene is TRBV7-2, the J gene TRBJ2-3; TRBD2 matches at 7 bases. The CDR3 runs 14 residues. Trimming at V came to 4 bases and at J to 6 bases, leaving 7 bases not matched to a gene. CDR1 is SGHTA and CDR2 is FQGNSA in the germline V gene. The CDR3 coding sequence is TGTGCCAGCAGCTCCCGCTTTAGCGGGGATACGCAGTATTTT. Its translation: CASSSRFSGDTQYF.

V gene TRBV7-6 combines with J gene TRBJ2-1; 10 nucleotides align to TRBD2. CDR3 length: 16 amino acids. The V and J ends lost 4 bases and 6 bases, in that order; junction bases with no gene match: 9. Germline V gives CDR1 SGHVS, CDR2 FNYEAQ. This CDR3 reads CASSSYPGLAINEQFF. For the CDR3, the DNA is TGTGCCAGCAGCTCTTACCCGGGACTAGCGATCAATGAGCAGTTCTTC.

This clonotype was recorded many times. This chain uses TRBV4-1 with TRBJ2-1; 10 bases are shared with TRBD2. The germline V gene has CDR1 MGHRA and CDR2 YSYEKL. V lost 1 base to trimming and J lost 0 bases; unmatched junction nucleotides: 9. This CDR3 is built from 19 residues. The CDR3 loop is CASSQVLRSSGSSYNEQFF. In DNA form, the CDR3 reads TGCGCCAGCAGCCAAGTGCTTCGGTCTAGCGGGAGCTCCTACAATGAGCAGTTCTTC.

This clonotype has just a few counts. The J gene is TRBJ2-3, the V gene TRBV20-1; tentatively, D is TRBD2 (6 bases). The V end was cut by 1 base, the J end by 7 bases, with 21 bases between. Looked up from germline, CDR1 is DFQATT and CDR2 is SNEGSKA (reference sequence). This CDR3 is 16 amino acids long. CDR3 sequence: CSARGGRGGTPNTQYF. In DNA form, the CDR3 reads TGCAGTGCTAGAGGGGGACGGGGCGGGACGCCCAATACGCAGTATTTT.

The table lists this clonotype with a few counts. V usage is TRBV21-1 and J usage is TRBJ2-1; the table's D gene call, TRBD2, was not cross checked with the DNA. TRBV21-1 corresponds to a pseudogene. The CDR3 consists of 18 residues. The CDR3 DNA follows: TGTGCCAGCAGCAAATTCGATGGACTAGCGCAAACCTACAATGAGCAGTTCTTC. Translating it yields CASSKFDGLAQTYNEQFF.

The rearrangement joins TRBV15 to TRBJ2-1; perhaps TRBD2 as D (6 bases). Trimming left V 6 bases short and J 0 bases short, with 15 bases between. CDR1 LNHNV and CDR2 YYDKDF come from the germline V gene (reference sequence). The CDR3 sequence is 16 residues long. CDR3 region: CATRNLEGSSYNEQFF. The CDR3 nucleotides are TGTGCCACCAGGAACCTGGAGGGAAGCTCCTACAATGAGCAGTTCTTC.